This T cell receptor (beta chain) was captured by sequencing in a study of chemoradiotherapy in HPV16-positive cancers. Overall study findings and caveats: In HPV16-positive patients, HPV-responsive T-cell expansion tracked better recurrence-free survival. Candidate HPV-specific clones and E7-related TCR motifs grew in tumor during treatment.

J gave up 1 base and V 2 bases, and 6 bases lay outside the gene matches. The CDR3 sequence is 16 residues long. Germline V lookup: CDR1 SGHVS, CDR2 FNYEAQ. Method: immunoSEQ multiplex PCR; TCRdb's copy keeps in-frame clones and lacks some. The sample lists 9,500 to 15,000 clones, roughly nine tenths occurring once. On this clone itself: The target antigen is unknown.

Over chemoradiotherapy, repertoires were sampled more than once. The chain employs TRBV7-6 and TRBJ1-1; TRBD1 aligns across 8 bases. The specimen comprised blood, sampled from a patient who underwent chemoradiotherapy. The origin of this receptor is a human donor with HPV-associated anogenital cancer. CDR3: CASSLFGGQANTEAFF. Here the CDR3 DNA reads TGTGCCAGCAGCTTATTCGGGGGACAGGCGAACACTGAAGCTTTCTTT. Drawing the rest from reference TRBV7-6 and TRBJ1-1, the complete variable domain is GAGVSQSPRYKVTKRGQDVALRCDPISGHVSLYWYRQALGQGPEFLTYFNYEAQQDKSGLPNDRFSAERPEGSISTLTIQRTEQRDSAMYRCASSLFGGQANTEAFFGQGTRLTVV.